A selection of T cell receptor beta chains follows, all from one sample in a study of OX40 agonist ivuxolimab in advanced cancers. TCRdb's copy holds only in-frame clones and misses some; the assay was immunoSEQ multiplex PCR. The table has about 15,000 clones, about 81% seen once. Sample: CD4+ or CD8+ T cells sorted from blood, taken in a trial of the OX40 agonist ivuxolimab. Receptors originate from an adult with an advanced solid tumor such as melanoma, head and neck, liver or kidney cancer. The CDR3 runs from the conserved cysteine through the conserved F or W. Fields, in order: J gene, D gene, CDR3 length, V gene, clone size, CDR3 DNA, CDR3 protein. D genes are given only for firm matches. Only part of the rows carry a size: once, few, many, or a class if the clone is expanded.

>TRBJ2-1|TRBD2|15|TRBV6-4|few
TGTGCCAGCAGTGACAGTAGCGGGGGGGCCAATGAGCAGTTCTTC
CASSDSSGGANEQFF
>TRBJ2-3|.|16|TRBV10-2|.
TGCGCCAGCAGTGAGCCGGGCGGTCTAAGCACAGATACGCAGTATTTT
CASSEPGGLSTDTQYF
>TRBJ1-1|TRBD1|16|TRBV5-5|.
TGTGCCAGCAGCTTGGGTCAGGGGGCAGTGAACACTGAAGCTTTCTTT
CASSLGQGAVNTEAFF
>TRBJ2-1|.|13|TRBV9|.
TGTGCCAGCAGCACATCAGCGTACAATGAGCAGTTCTTC
CASSTSAYNEQFF
>TRBJ2-7|TRBD2|16|TRBV9|.
TGTGCCAGCAGCGCTCGAACTAGCGGGGGTTCCTACGAGCAGTACTTC
CASSARTSGGSYEQYF
>TRBJ1-2|.|14|TRBV27|.
TGTGCCAGCAGTTTATCGATCTCAGCCTATGGCTACACCTTC
CASSLSISAYGYTF
>TRBJ2-7|TRBD1|14|TRBV7-9|few
TGTGCCAGCAGTACCGGAGACAGGGGTCACGAGCAGTACTTC
CASSTGDRGHEQYF
>TRBJ1-4|.|14|TRBV19|.
TGTGCCAGTAGCATTCTCGGGGGGGATGAAAAACTGTTTTTT
CASSILGGDEKLFF
>TRBJ2-7|.|13|TRBV6-1|.
TGTGCCAGCGGGACCTACAACTCCTACGAGCAGTACTTC
CASGTYNSYEQYF
>TRBJ2-5|TRBD2|16|TRBV7-9|.
TGTGCCAGCAGCTGGGGTCGGGCGGGAGTGGGAGAGACCCAGTACTTC
CASSWGRAGVGETQYF
>TRBJ2-3|.|16|TRBV4-2|.
TGTGCCAGCAGCCTATCAGGGGCCTCTAGCACAGATACGCAGTATTTT
CASSLSGASSTDTQYF
>TRBJ2-2|TRBD1|21|TRBV19|.
TGTGCCAGTAGTCCACCATCCGGGACAGGGGGCTTCGGGGAGGACACCGGGGAGCTGTTTTTT
CASSPPSGTGGFGEDTGELFF
>TRBJ1-3|TRBD1|15|TRBV5-1|.
TGCGCCAGCAGCTGGACAGGGGGAATTGGAAACACCATATATTTT
CASSWTGGIGNTIYF
>TRBJ1-5|TRBD1|15|TRBV4-3|.
TGCGCCAGCAGCCCAGGGACAGGTAGCAATCAGCCCCAGCATTTT
CASSPGTGSNQPQHF
>TRBJ2-4|TRBD1|15|TRBV25-1|once
TGTGCCAGCAGTGGAATACAGGGGGCGCTGTACATTCAGTACTTC
CASSGIQGALYIQYF